The present TCR beta chain was sequenced within a study of control samples from healthy donors and cancer patients. Sequencing was performed with immunoSEQ multiplex PCR; in TCRdb, only in-frame clones are kept and a portion is missing. Of around 130,000 clones detected, 75% to 95% appear once; the ten largest clones hold 2% to 3%. V was clipped by 0 bases and J by 4 bases, with 3 bases between them. Germline-derived CDR1 and CDR2 are SGDLS and YYNGEE. The CDR3 sequence is 12 residues long. The TCR comes from a man between 18 and 35 years old in good health. The sequenced material came from blood. The V call is TRBV9, the J call TRBJ2-3; D ambiguous. The CDR3 sequence: CASSVGPDTQYF. The CDR3 coding sequence is TGTGCCAGCAGCGTAGGGCCAGATACGCAGTATTTT.